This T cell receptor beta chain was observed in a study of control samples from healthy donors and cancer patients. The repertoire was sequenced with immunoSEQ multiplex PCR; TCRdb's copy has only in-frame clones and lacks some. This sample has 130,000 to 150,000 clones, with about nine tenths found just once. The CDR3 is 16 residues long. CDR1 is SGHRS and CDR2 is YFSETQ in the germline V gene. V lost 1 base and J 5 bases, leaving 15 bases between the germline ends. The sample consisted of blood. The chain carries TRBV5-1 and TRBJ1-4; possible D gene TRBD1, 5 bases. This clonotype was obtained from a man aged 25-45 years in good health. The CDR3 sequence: CASSLSAGTENEKLFF. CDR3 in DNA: TGCGCCAGCAGCTTGTCTGCAGGGACGGAGAATGAAAAACTGTTTTTT.